The 19 T cell receptor beta chains below come from one sample, sequenced in a study of blood T cells in healthy people across ages. The authors ran a second PCR of about 6 to 11 cycles using a sample-barcoded 5' primer and a J-beta primer mix. TCRdb re-called the 5' RACE reads through MiXCR, storing one row per CDR3 protein. The sample shows approximately 730,000 distinct CDR3 sequences, roughly 45% of them seen only once. Specimen: blood. The receptors originated from a woman aged 60 to 75 in good health.

This chain joins TRBV20-1 and TRBJ2-1; maybe TRBD2 (6 bases). V shed 2 bases and J shed 3 bases, with 17 bases lying between them. The CDR3 consists of 16 residues. Germline V CDR1 and CDR2: DFQATT, SNEGSKA (reference sequence). Written as DNA, the CDR3 is TGCAGTGCTAGACCACTAAGTGGCGGGATCTACAATGAGCAGTTCTTC. Its translation: CSARPLSGGIYNEQFF.

Comments on this clonotype: The germline gene is not matched at one end of the junction; a read error may be the cause. The chain combines TRBV7-3 with TRBJ2-4, with TRBD1 identical over 7 bases. The CDR3 has 16 residues. CDR1 SGHTA and CDR2 FQGTGA come from the germline V gene. The CDR3 nucleotides read TGTGCCAGCAGCCGCGGACAGGAGTTAGCCAAAAACATTGAGTACTTC. Its translation: CASSRGQELAKNIEYF.

This clonotype has just one count. This chain connects TRBV4-2 to TRBJ2-5, with 7 bases identical to TRBD1. CDR3 length: 17 amino acids. The germline V gene has CDR1 LGHNA and CDR2 YNFKEQ. V shed 2 bases, J shed 1 base, and the junction held 10 bases outside the gene matches. CDR3 in DNA: TGTGCCAGCAGCCAAAGATGGGCTGGGGACAGCCAAGAGACCCAGTACTTC. Protein sequence: CASSQRWAGDSQETQYF.

The chain carries TRBV6-2 or TRBV6-3 and TRBJ2-5; 12 bases are shared with TRBD2. Germline V gene data show CDR1 as MNHEY and CDR2 as SVGEGT. V shed 8 bases, J shed 11 bases, and the junction held 15 bases outside the gene matches. This CDR3 comprises 15 residues. Here the CDR3 DNA reads TGTGCCAGCGGTAGGTGGACTAGCGGGGACAATGAGCAGTACTTC. This gives the protein CASGRWTSGDNEQYF.

The chain carries TRBV7-3 and TRBJ2-1, with 7 bases aligning to TRBD2. This CDR3 is 17 amino acids long. The V segment lost 1 base and the J segment 0 bases; nucleotides outside the gene matches: 6. CDR1 and CDR2 (germline): SGHTA, FQGTGA. The CDR3 sequence is CASSLRSGRDSYNEQFF. DNA for the CDR3: TGTGCCAGCAGCTTAAGAAGTGGGAGGGACTCCTACAATGAGCAGTTCTTC. The whole variable domain, remainder taken from reference TRBV7-3 and TRBJ2-1, is GAGVSQTPSNKVTEKGKYVELRCDPISGHTALYWYRQSLGQGPEFLIYFQGTGAADDSGLPNDRFFAVRPEGSVSTLKIQRTERGDSAVYLCASSLRSGRDSYNEQFFGPGTRLTVL.

This clonotype was observed a handful of times. DNA for the CDR3: TGTGCCAGCAGCGTCAGCGGGGGGGCTAACAATGAGCAGTTCTTC. Encoded protein: CASSVSGGANNEQFF. The rearrangement uses TRBV9 and TRBJ2-1, with 10 bases identical to TRBD2. V lost 2 bases to trimming and J lost 5 bases; unmatched junction nucleotides: 4. This CDR3 contains 15 residues. CDR1 SGDLS and CDR2 YYNGEE come from the germline V gene.

This clonotype is a singleton in its sample. The genes are TRBV7-9 and TRBJ2-7; TRBD2 aligns across 9 bases. The CDR3 has 15 residues. CDR1 and CDR2 from the germline V gene are SEHNR and FQNEAQ (reference sequence). V gave up 2 bases and J gave up 7 bases; unmatched junction bases: 9. The CDR3 DNA reads TGTGCCAGCAGCTTAATGGCGGGAGGGGTCAATGAGCAGTACTTC. Its protein product is CASSLMAGGVNEQYF.

This clonotype was seen only a few times. The rearrangement uses TRBV7-9 and TRBJ1-2, with 8 positions matching TRBD1. This CDR3 region has 15 residues. Germline V gene data show CDR1 as SEHNR and CDR2 as FQNEAQ (reference sequence). J was trimmed by 1 base and V by 4 bases; bases with no gene match: 5. CDR3 DNA sequence: TGTGCCAGCAGCTCGACGGACAGGGATAACTATGGCTACACCTTC. This sequence encodes CASSSTDRDNYGYTF.

This chain uses TRBV20-1 with TRBJ2-7; the D gene is possibly TRBD2 (5 bases). The CDR3 has 13 residues. Germline V gene lookup returns CDR1 DFQATT and CDR2 SNEGSKA (reference sequence). V dropped 3 bases and J dropped 3 bases, with 12 bases sitting between them. The DNA of the CDR3 is TGCAGTGCTAGCGGGAATTCTCACTACGAGCAGTACTTC. Encoded protein: CSASGNSHYEQYF.

The V and J genes are TRBV7-9 and TRBJ2-7, with 7 bases identical to TRBD1. Germline V CDR1 and CDR2: SEHNR, FQNEAQ (reference sequence). The CDR3 has 15 amino acids. With V trimmed by 4 bases and J by 7 bases, 13 bases remained unmatched. The CDR3 coding sequence is TGTGCCAGCAGCTCCCCCGGGACAGCCCTACGGGAGCAGTACTTC. This gives the protein CASSSPGTALREQYF.

This clonotype showed up many times. The chain combines TRBV29-1 with TRBJ2-1; D remains ambiguous. This CDR3 has 16 amino acids. V lost 4 bases, J lost 2 bases, and 18 bases lay in between. Germline values: CDR1 SQVTM, CDR2 ANQGSEA. The CDR3: CSVGRLAANTYNEQFF. CDR3 DNA sequence: TGCAGCGTTGGAAGACTCGCGGCAAATACCTACAATGAGCAGTTCTTC.

This chain links TRBV7-3 with TRBJ2-7; D is uncertain. Trimming shortened V by 6 bases and J by 3 bases, and 18 bases separated the two germline ends. Germline CDR1 reads SGHTA; CDR2 reads FQGTGA. This CDR3 is built from 15 residues. For the CDR3, the DNA is TGTGCCAGCAGGGTCACTGGGGATTTCTACTACGAGCAGTACTTC. It yields the protein CASRVTGDFYYEQYF.

V usage is TRBV6-2 or TRBV6-3 and J usage is TRBJ2-5, with 8 bases lining up with TRBD2. J was trimmed by 11 bases and V by 6 bases; bases with no gene match: 11. The CDR3 contains 13 residues. Germline lookup yields CDR1 MNHEY and CDR2 SVGEGT. The CDR3 loop is CASRRLASNEQYF. Written as DNA, the CDR3 is TGTGCCAGCAGAAGACTAGCGAGCAATGAGCAGTACTTC.

In this sample, this clonotype turned up once. The V gene is TRBV6-1, the J gene TRBJ2-1; D is unclear. Trimming shortened V by 2 bases and J by 3 bases, and 14 bases separated the two germline ends. The CDR3 is 16 amino acids. CDR1 and CDR2 from the germline V gene are MNHNS and SASEGT. The CDR3 region has the DNA TGTGCCAGCAGTGAAAGTCAGTGGAGCTTCTACAATGAGCAGTTCTTC. Protein product: CASSESQWSFYNEQFF.

As DNA, the CDR3 is TGTGCCAGCAGCTCGTATAGCGGGAATGAGCAGTACTTC. Protein product: CASSSYSGNEQYF. The chain combines TRBV7-2 with TRBJ2-7, with 8 bases lining up with TRBD2. This CDR3 has 13 amino acids. Germline V lookup: CDR1 SGHTA, CDR2 FQGNSA. V lost 4 bases to trimming and J lost 7 bases; unmatched junction nucleotides: 6.

This rearrangement joins TRBV20-1 to TRBJ1-5; tentative D call: TRBD1 (6 bases). From germline, CDR1 is DFQATT and CDR2 SNEGSKA (reference sequence). Deletions cut 0 bases from V and 12 bases from J, with 21 bases between. CDR3 length: 15 residues. The CDR3 nucleotides are TGCAGTGCTAGAGATCGGGTCCGTCAAAGGGGGGTCCAGCATTTT. Its protein is CSARDRVRQRGVQHF.

This chain connects TRBV6-6 to TRBJ1-2; 8 bases agree with TRBD1. Germline V lookup: CDR1 MNHNY, CDR2 SVGAGI (reference sequence). The CDR3 sequence is 16 residues long. Trimming removed 3 bases from V and 5 bases from J; junction bases left unmatched: 11. The CDR3 loop is CASSYLTDREVYGYTF. CDR3 coding DNA: TGTGCCAGCAGTTATCTCACGGACAGGGAGGTATATGGCTACACCTTC.

This chain connects TRBV4-2 to TRBJ2-2; 7 bases are shared with TRBD2. CDR3 size: 16 residues. J lost 6 bases, V lost 6 bases, and 13 bases had no gene match. The V gene's germline CDR1 is LGHNA and CDR2 YNFKEQ. CDR3 in DNA: TGTGCCAGCAGTACCTTCGCGGGAGAGGGGCCCGGGGAGCTGTTTTTT. As protein: CASSTFAGEGPGELFF.

The chain uses TRBV11-3 and TRBJ2-7; 8 bases match TRBD2. The J call may be faulty, since TRBJ2-5 better matches the DNA end. Germline V gene data show CDR1 as SGHNT and CDR2 as YENEEA. The CDR3 consists of 15 residues. The CDR3 coding sequence is TGTGCCAGCAGCTTATCCAGCGGGGGATTGGAGACCCAGTACTTC. It encodes CASSLSSGGLETQYF.